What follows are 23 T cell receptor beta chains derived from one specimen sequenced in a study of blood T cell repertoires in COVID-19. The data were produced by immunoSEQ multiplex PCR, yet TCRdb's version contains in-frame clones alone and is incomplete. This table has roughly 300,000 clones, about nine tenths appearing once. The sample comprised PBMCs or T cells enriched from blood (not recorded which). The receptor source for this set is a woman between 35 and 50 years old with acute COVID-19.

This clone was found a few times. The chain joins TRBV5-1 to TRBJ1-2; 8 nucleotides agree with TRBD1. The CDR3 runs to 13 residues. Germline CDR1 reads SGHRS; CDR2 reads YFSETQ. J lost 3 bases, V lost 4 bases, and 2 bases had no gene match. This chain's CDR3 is CASSGQGDYGYTF. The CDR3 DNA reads TGCGCCAGCAGCGGACAGGGTGACTATGGCTACACCTTC.

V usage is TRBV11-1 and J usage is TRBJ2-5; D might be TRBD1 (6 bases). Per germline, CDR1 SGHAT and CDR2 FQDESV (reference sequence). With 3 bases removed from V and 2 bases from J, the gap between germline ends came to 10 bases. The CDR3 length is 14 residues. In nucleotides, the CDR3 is TGTGCCAGCAGCTTCCGGGACAAACAAGAGACCCAGTACTTC. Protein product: CASSFRDKQETQYF. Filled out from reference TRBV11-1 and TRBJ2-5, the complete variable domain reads EAEVAQSPRYKITEKSQAVAFWCDPISGHATLYWYRQILGQGPELLVQFQDESVVDDSQLPKDRFSAERLKGVDSTLKIQPAELGDSAMYLCASSFRDKQETQYFGPGTRLLVL.

The CDR3 loop is CASSPSLGGLGTEAFF. CDR3 coding DNA: TGTGCCAGCTCACCCTCCCTCGGGGGTTTGGGCACTGAAGCTTTCTTT. The V call is TRBV18, the J call TRBJ1-1; D may be TRBD1 (5 bases). With 3 bases removed from V and 4 bases from J, the gap between germline ends came to 18 bases. Germline V gene lookup returns CDR1 KGHSH and CDR2 LQKENI. The CDR3 contains 16 residues.

The chain's CDR3 is CASSVVPGQGRAFF. In nucleotides, the CDR3 is TGTGCCAGCAGCGTAGTTCCGGGTCAAGGAAGAGCTTTCTTT. The J gene is TRBJ1-1, the V gene TRBV9; unclear D gene. V lost 0 bases to trimming and J lost 10 bases, with 16 bases between them. The CDR3 extends over 14 amino acids. CDR1 and CDR2 (germline): SGDLS, YYNGEE.

DNA of the CDR3: TGTGCCAGTAGCAGAGGGATCACTCCTCGGGGGTTTTTCAATCAGCCCCAGCATTTT. Its protein product is CASSRGITPRGFFNQPQHF. The chain links TRBV19 to TRBJ1-5; the D gene is possibly TRBD1 (5 bases). The CDR3 totals 19 residues. Germline V gene sequence: CDR1 LNHDA, CDR2 SQIVND (reference sequence). The germline V and J ends were trimmed by 6 bases and 3 bases, with 27 bases remaining between them.

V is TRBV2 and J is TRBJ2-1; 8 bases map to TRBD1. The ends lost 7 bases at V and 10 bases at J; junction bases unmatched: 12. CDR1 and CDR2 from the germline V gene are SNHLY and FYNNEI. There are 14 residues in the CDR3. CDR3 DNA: TGTGCCAGCAACCCTCTAGGACAGGGTCAAGAGCAGTTCTTC. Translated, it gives CASNPLGQGQEQFF. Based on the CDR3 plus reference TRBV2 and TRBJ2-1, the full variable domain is EPEVTQTPSHQVTQMGQEVILRCVPISNHLYFYWYRQILGQKVEFLVSFYNNEISEKSEIFDDQFSVERPDGSNFTLKIRSTKLEDSAMYFCASNPLGQGQEQFFGPGTRLTVL.

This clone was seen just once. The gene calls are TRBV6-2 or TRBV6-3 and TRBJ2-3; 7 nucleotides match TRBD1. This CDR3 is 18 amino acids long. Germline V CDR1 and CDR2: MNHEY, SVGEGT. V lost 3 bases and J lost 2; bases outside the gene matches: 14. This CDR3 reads CASSYRQGWVYNTDTQYF. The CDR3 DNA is TGTGCCAGCAGTTATCGACAGGGCTGGGTTTACAACACAGATACGCAGTATTTT.

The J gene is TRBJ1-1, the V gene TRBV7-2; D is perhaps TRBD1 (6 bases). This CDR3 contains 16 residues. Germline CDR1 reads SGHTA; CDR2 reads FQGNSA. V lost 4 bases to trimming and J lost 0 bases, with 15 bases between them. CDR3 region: CASSSRRGGMNTEAFF. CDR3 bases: TGTGCCAGCAGCTCCCGGAGGGGGGGGATGAACACTGAAGCTTTCTTT.

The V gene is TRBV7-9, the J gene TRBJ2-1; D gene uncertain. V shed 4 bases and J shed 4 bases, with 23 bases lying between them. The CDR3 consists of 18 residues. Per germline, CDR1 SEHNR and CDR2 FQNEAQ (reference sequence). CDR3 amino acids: CASSSSIGRNDKYNEQFF. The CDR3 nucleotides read TGTGCCAGCAGCTCCTCCATAGGCAGGAATGACAAGTACAATGAGCAGTTCTTC.

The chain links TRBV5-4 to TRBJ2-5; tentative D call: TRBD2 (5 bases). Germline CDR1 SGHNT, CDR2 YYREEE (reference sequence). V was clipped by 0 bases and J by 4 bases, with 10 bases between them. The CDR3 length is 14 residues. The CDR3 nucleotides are TGTGCCAGCAGCTTGGAGGTTGGGAGAGAGACCCAGTACTTC. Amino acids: CASSLEVGRETQYF. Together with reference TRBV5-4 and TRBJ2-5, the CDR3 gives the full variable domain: ETGVTQSPTHLIKTRGQQVTLRCSSQSGHNTVSWYQQALGQGPQFIFQYYREEENGRGNFPPRFSGLQFPNYSSELNVNALELDDSALYLCASSLEVGRETQYFGPGTRLLVL.

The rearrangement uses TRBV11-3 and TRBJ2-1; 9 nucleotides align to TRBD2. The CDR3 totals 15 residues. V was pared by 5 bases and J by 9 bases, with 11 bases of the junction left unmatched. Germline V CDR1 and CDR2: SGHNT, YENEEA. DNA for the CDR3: TGTGCCAGCAGCGCGGCTAGCGGGGCCGGGGTTGAGCAGTTCTTC. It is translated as CASSAASGAGVEQFF.

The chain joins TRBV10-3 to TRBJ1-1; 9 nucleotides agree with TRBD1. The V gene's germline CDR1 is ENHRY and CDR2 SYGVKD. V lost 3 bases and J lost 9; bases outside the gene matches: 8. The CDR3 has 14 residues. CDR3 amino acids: CAISDPGTGRKAFF. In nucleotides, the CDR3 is TGTGCCATCAGTGACCCTGGGACAGGGCGGAAAGCTTTCTTT.

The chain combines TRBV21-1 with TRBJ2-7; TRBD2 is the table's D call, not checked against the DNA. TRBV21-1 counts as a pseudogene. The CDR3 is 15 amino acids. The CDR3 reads CASSNGGRVSYEQYF. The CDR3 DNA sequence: TGTGCCAGCAGCAATGGAGGGAGGGTCTCCTACGAGCAGTACTTC.

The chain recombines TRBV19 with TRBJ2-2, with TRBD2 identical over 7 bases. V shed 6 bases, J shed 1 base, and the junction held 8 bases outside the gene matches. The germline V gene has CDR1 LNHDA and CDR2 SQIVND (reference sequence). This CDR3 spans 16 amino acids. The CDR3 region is CASSSGGVLNTGELFF. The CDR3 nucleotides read TGTGCCAGTAGCAGTGGGGGGGTGCTGAACACCGGGGAGCTGTTTTTT.

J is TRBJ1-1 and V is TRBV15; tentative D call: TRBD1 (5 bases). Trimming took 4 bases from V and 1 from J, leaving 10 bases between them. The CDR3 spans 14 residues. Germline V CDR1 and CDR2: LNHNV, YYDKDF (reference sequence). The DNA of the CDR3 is TGTGCCACCAGCACGCAGGGTACGAACACTGAAGCTTTCTTT. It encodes CATSTQGTNTEAFF.

CDR3 loop: CASTNGHANTEAFF. As DNA, the CDR3 is TGCGCCAGCACCAATGGACATGCGAACACTGAAGCTTTCTTT. The chain combines TRBV5-1 with TRBJ1-1; the D gene is possibly TRBD1 (5 bases). Trimming shortened V by 6 bases and J by 1 base, and 13 bases separated the two germline ends. CDR1 is SGHRS, CDR2 YFSETQ, per germline. The CDR3 has 14 residues.

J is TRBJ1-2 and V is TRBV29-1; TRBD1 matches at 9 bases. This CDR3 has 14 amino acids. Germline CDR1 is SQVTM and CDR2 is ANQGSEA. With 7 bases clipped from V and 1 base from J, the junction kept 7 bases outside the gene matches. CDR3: CSAKQGADNYGYTF. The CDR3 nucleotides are TGCAGCGCCAAACAGGGGGCGGATAACTATGGCTACACCTTC.

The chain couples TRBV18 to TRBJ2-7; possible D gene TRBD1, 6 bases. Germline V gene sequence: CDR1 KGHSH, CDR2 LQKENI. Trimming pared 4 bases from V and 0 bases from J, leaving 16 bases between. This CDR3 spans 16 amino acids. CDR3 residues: CASSLMGQGPSYEQYF. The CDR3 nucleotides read TGTGCCAGCTCACTAATGGGGCAGGGGCCCTCCTACGAGCAGTACTTC.

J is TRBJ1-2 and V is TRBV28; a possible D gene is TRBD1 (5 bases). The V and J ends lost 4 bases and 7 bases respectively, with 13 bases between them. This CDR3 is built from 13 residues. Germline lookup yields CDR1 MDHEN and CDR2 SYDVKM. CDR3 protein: CASSWGRASGYTF. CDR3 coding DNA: TGTGCCAGCAGTTGGGGCAGGGCTTCTGGCTACACCTTC.

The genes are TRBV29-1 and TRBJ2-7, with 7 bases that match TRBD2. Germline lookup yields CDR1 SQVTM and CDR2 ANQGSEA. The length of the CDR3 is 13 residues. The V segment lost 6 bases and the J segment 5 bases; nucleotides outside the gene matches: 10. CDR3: CSVEGGRPHEQYF. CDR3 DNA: TGCAGCGTGGAGGGAGGGCGGCCCCACGAGCAGTACTTC.

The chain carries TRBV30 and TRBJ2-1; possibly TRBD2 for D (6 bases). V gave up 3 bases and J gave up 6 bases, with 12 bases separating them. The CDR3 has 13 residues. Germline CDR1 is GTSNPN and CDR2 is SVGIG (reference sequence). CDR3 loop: CAWRAGWFNEQFF. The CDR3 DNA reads TGTGCCTGGAGGGCGGGATGGTTCAATGAGCAGTTCTTC.

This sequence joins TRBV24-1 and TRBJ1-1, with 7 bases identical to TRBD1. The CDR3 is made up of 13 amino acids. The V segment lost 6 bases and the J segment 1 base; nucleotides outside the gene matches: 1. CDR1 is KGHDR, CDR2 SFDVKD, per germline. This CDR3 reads CATSTGANTEAFF. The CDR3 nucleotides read TGTGCCACCAGTACAGGGGCGAACACTGAAGCTTTCTTT.

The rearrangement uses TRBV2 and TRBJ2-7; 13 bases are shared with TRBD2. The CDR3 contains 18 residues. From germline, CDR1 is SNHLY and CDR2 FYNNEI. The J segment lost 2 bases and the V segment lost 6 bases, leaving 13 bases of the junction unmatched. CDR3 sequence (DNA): TGTGCCAGCAGACCTGGAGGGACTAGCGGGATAAAGGCCTACGAGCAGTACTTC. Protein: CASRPGGTSGIKAYEQYF.